This T cell receptor beta chain was captured in a study of Graves' ophthalmopathy and Graves' hyperthyroidism. RNA transcripts were the template, and TCR beta CDR3 regions were amplified from them. RT-PCR with HTBI primers came first, then second-round multiplex PCR. TCRdb called the multiplex PCR reads again in MiXCR, with one record for every CDR3 protein. The sample yields 300,000 to 400,000 distinct CDR3 sequences, about a sixth seen once. This clonotype appeared many times. Its matching antigen is unknown. Study findings and constraints: Appearing in blood as well were most expanded thyroid clonotypes above 0.001 frequency. The 13-signature model separated ophthalmopathy from stable hyperthyroidism at 85% to 90% sensitivity and about 80% specificity.

Germline trimming cut 0 bases from V and 7 bases from J; bases unmatched to any gene: 8. Looked up from germline, CDR1 is ENHRY and CDR2 is SYGVKD. CDR3 length: 16 residues. Where ophthalmopathy was present, donors had moderate-to-severe activity, CAS ≥3, NOSPECS ≥4 and duration under 3 months. Excluded were patients with other autoimmune diseases, uncontrolled infections, pregnancy or lactation. The sequencing input was peripheral blood. The chain couples TRBV10-3 to TRBJ1-5, with 8 bases lining up with TRBD1. The receptor's source is an adult man with Graves' ophthalmopathy. CDR3 amino acids: CAISESGGQGAQPQHF. The CDR3 DNA is TGTGCCATCAGTGAGTCGGGGGGGCAGGGGGCGCAGCCCCAGCATTTT.